This T cell receptor (beta chain) was captured by sequencing in a study of blood T cell repertoires in COVID-19 (dated by TCRdb to 2020 to 2022). About the full investigation: Collaborator samples came from the United States, Italy and Spain and covered acute and convalescent phases of COVID-19. Sample metadata almost always included a de-identified subject ID, COVID-19 status, age in years and sex. The samples were drawn from the first 160 participants of the ongoing ImmuneRACE study and from 1,254 subjects provided by 6 global collaborators. Where HLA class I and class II types were available, the types were taken from metadata supplied by the sample provider, not from assay-based typing. The dataset comprised deeply sampled blood TCRbeta repertoires from subjects exposed to, actively infected with, or recovered from COVID-19. The material from the prospective study consisted of cDNA or gDNA derived from T cells, B-cell-depleted T cells, or PBMCs. The repertoires were released in a freely available public database meant as a resource for research on the immune response to SARS-CoV-2.

What the authors observed across the whole study: Clinical and demographic metadata were provided uncurated, with the amount varying by source and participant.

With regard to this clone: What this receptor recognizes is not known. The input lacks base qualities; no much larger clone sits a single base away.

V loses 2 bases at its end and J loses 3 bases; junction bases beyond the gene matches: 3. The CDR1 and CDR2 encoded by the germline V gene are SGHDT and YYEEEE. Taken from cysteine to phenylalanine, the CDR3 has 15 residues. The sequence is cut down to CDR3 DNA, 45 bases in frame from base 1. Whole blood was collected in K2EDTA tubes by collaborating institutions according to the institutions' own protocols. For TCRbeta analysis, collaborator samples were shipped as frozen whole blood, as isolated PBMCs, or as DNA extracted from either sample type. TCRbeta CDR3 regions were amplified from genomic DNA by means of the immunoSEQ Assay, a bias-controlled multiplex PCR. From the authors' description of their analysis: Within the assay, amplification of reference gene primers was used to estimate how many nucleated cells each sample contained. To quantify the absolute abundance of each unique TCRbeta CDR3 rearrangement, sequence reads were collapsed and filtered. For each sample, productive Simpson clonality was calculated as the square root of Simpson's diversity index across productive rearrangements. Entries here come from immuneACCESS through TCRdb and include only in-frame sequences with V and J called. Some clones fail to appear in such tables; in the studies checked, an unresolved V gene covers under half of the shortfall, and the cause of the remainder is unknown. From that table come the V and J calls and clone size; the DNA was used to work out D and trimming. Recorded for this sample are some 78,000 clones; 86% of them occurred a single time. 27% of the sample rests with the top ten.

This clonotype was obtained from a man aged 50 or older with active or convalescent COVID-19. Sequencing input: peripheral blood. This chain joins TRBV5-6 to TRBJ2-2, with 8 bases aligning to TRBD1. The nucleotide sequence is TGTGCCAGCAGCTTCCAGGGGGCGGACACCGGGGAGCTGTTTTTT. This gives the protein CASSFQGADTGELFF.